This TCR beta chain was captured by sequencing in a study of T cell repertoires in cytomegalovirus infection. In the study overall: Public TCR beta signature analysis indicated the presence of both CMV infection and matching HLA type.

CDR3 length: 16 amino acids. Germline CDR1 reads SNHLY; CDR2 reads FYNNEI. The V and J ends lost 6 bases and 2 bases, in that order; junction bases with no gene match: 12. Notes on the study in general: HLA-C-restricted CMV clonotypes gave the most frequent clonotype in two of eight donors.

Via MiXCR, TCRdb re-called the reads, giving one row per CDR3 protein. This table holds 150,000 to 200,000 distinct CDR3 sequences, 28% found once. In the case of this clonotype: The antigen remains undetermined.

Sequencing used PBMCs. The J gene is TRBJ1-1, the V gene TRBV2, with TRBD1 matching over 7 bases. The sequence derives from a human donor in good health (CMV status not recorded). Some clones in this sample may be carry-over from other donors' samples. DNA of the CDR3: TGTGCCAGCAGCGGACAGGCGGCTACTACTAACACTGAAGCTTTCTTT. It codes for CASSGQAATTNTEAFF.